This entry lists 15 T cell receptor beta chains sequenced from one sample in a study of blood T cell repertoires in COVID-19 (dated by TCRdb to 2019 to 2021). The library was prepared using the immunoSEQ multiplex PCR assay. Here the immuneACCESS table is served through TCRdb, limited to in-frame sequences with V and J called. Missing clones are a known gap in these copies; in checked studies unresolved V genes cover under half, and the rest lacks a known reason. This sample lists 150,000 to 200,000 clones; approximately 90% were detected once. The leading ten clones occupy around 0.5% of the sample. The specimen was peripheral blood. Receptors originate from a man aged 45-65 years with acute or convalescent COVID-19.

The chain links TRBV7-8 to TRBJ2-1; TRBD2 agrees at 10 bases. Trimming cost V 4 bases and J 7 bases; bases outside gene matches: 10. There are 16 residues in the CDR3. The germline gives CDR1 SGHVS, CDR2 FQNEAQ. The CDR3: CASSWEREGRGNEQFF. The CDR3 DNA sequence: TGTGCCAGCAGCTGGGAGCGGGAGGGCCGGGGGAATGAGCAGTTCTTC.

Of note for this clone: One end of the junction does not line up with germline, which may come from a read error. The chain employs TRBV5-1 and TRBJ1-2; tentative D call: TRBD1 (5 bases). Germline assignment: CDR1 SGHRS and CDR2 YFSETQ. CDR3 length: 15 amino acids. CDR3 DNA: TGCGCCAGCAGCTTCGAAGGCGGGGGAGACTATGGCCACACCTTC. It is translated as CASSFEGGGDYGHTF.

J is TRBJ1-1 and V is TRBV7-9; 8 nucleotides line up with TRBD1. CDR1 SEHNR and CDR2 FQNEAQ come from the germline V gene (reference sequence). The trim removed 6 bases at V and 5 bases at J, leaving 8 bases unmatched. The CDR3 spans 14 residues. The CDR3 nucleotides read TGTGCCAGCAGGTTCGACAGGGGATGGACTGAAGCTTTCTTT. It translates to CASRFDRGWTEAFF.

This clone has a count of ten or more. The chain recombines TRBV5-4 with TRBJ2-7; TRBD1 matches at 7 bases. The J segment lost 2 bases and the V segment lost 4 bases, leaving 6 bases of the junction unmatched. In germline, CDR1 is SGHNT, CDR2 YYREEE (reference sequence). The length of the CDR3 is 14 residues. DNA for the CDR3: TGTGCCAGCAGCGCACTTGGACAGGCCTACGAGCAGTACGTC. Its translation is CASSALGQAYEQYV.

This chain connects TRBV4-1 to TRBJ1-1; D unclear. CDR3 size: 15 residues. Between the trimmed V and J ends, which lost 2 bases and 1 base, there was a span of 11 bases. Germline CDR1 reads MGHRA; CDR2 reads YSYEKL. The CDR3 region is CASSQHGLTNTEAFF. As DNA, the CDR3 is TGCGCCAGCAGCCAACATGGACTGACGAACACTGAAGCTTTCTTT.

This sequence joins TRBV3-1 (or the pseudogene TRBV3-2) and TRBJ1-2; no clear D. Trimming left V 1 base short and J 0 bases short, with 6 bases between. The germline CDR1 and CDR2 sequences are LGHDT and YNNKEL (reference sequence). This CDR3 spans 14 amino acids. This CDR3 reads CASSQVGANYGYTF. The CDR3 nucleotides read TGTGCCAGCAGCCAAGTGGGAGCTAACTATGGCTACACCTTC.

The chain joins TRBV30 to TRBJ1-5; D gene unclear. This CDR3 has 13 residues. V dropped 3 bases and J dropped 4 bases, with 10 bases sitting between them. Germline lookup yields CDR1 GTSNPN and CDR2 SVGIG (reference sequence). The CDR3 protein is CAWRWAQNQPQHF. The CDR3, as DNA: TGTGCCTGGAGGTGGGCACAAAATCAGCCCCAGCATTTT.

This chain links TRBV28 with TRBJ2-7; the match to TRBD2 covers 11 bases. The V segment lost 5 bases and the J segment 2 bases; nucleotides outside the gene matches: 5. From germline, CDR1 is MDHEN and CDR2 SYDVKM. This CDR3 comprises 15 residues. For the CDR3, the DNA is TGTGCCAGCAGTCCCGGGACTAGCGGCCCCTACGAGCAGTACTTC. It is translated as CASSPGTSGPYEQYF.

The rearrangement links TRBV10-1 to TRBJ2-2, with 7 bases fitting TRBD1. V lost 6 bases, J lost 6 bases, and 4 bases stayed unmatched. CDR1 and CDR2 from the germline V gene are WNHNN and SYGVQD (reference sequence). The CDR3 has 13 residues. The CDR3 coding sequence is TGCGCCAGCAGACAAACAGGGGCCGGGGAGCTGTTTTTT. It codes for CASRQTGAGELFF.

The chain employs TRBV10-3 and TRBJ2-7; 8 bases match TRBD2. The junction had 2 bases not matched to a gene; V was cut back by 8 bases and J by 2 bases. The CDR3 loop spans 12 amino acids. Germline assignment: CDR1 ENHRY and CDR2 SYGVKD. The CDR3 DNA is TGTGCCATCGGACTAGCTGCCTACGAGCAGTACTTC. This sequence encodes CAIGLAAYEQYF.

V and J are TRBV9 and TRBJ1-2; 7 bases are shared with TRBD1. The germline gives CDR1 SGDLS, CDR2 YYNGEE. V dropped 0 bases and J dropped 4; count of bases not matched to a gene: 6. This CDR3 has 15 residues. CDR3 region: CASSVATGESYGYTF. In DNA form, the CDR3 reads TGTGCCAGCAGCGTAGCTACAGGGGAAAGCTATGGCTACACCTTC.

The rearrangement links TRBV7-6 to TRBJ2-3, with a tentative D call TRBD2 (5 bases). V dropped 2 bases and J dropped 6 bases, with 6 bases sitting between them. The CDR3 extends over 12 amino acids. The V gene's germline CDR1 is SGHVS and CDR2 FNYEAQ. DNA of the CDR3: TGTGCCAGCAGCTTACGGAGGGATACGCAGTATTTT. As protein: CASSLRRDTQYF.

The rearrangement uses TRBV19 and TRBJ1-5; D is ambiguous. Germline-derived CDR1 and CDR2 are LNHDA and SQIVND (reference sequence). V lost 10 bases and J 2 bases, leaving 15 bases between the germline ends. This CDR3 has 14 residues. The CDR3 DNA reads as TGTGCCACTACCCGAGAGAGGGGCAATCAGCCCCAGCATTTT. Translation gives CATTRERGNQPQHF.

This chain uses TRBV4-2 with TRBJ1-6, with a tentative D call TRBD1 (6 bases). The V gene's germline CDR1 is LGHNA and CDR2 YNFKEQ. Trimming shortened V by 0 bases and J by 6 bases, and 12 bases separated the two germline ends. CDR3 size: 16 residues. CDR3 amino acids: CASSQERQDPNSPLHF. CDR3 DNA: TGTGCCAGCAGCCAAGAGAGACAGGATCCTAATTCACCCCTCCACTTT.

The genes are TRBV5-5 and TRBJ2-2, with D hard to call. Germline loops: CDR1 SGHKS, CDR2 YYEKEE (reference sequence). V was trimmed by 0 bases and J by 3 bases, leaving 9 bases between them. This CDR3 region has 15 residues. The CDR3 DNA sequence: TGTGCCAGCAGCTTGGCCGGTGTTTACACCGGGGAGCTGTTTTTT. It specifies CASSLAGVYTGELFF. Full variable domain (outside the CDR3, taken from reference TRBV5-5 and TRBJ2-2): DAGVTQSPTHLIKTRGQQVTLRCSPISGHKSVSWYQQVLGQGPQFIFQYYEKEERGRGNFPDRFSARQFPNYSSELNVNALLLGDSALYLCASSLAGVYTGELFFGEGSRLTVL.